The 17 T cell receptor beta chains in this list originate from one sample, sequenced in a study of blood T cell repertoires in COVID-19 (dated by TCRdb to about 2020). Library creation used the immunoSEQ multiplex PCR assay. TCRdb carries this immuneACCESS record with in-frame sequences only. Its versions omit some clonotypes, under half of them owing to an unresolved V gene in the studies checked, with the rest unexplained. The sample table contains approximately 200,000 clones; only one count was recorded for 85% to 90% of them. Roughly 4.5% of the sample rests with the top ten. The sequenced sample was peripheral blood. The receptor set was obtained from a man over 45 with acute or convalescent COVID-19.

The genes are TRBV29-1 and TRBJ1-1; tentatively, D is TRBD1 (5 bases). CDR1 and CDR2 (germline): SQVTM, ANQGSEA. CDR3 length: 16 amino acids. With 3 bases removed from V and 3 bases from J, the gap between germline ends came to 20 bases. DNA of the CDR3: TGCAGCGTTGAGGGGTCGTCATCGGGGGGGTACACTGAAGCTTTCTTT. It codes for CSVEGSSSGGYTEAFF.

The chain carries TRBV5-1 and TRBJ1-1; 7 bases line up with TRBD1. The CDR3 loop spans 16 amino acids. Trimming cost V 4 bases and J 4 bases; bases outside gene matches: 13. Germline loops: CDR1 SGHRS, CDR2 YFSETQ. The CDR3 sequence: CASSLREGAVGTEAFF. CDR3 sequence (DNA): TGCGCCAGCAGCCTCCGCGAGGGGGCTGTCGGCACTGAAGCTTTCTTT.

This clone has just one count. The V gene is TRBV7-9, the J gene TRBJ1-1; D ambiguous. CDR1 is SEHNR and CDR2 is FQNEAQ in the germline V gene (reference sequence). The CDR3 spans 13 residues. Trimming left V 8 bases short and J 5 bases short, with 15 bases between. CDR3 residues: CASGSKRRTEAFF. CDR3 nucleotides: TGTGCCAGCGGCTCAAAAAGGAGGACTGAAGCTTTCTTT.

This chain uses TRBV12-5 with TRBJ2-7, with D perhaps matching TRBD2 (6 bases). The V end was cut by 6 bases, the J end by 7 bases, with 19 bases between. Looked up from germline, CDR1 is LGHNT and CDR2 is FRNRAP. This CDR3 is built from 14 residues. In DNA form, the CDR3 reads TGTGCTAGTGGATTCCCGGGACTTTCCGAAGAGCAGTACTTC. This codes for CASGFPGLSEEQYF. Full variable domain (missing parts from reference TRBV12-5 and TRBJ2-7): DARVTQTPRHKVTEMGQEVTMRCQPILGHNTVFWYRQTMMQGLELLAYFRNRAPLDDSGMPKDRFSAEMPDATLATLKIQPSEPRDSAVYFCASGFPGLSEEQYFGPGTRLTVT.

The gene calls are TRBV4-2 and TRBJ1-6; the D gene is possibly TRBD1 (5 bases). V lost 1 base to trimming and J lost 5 bases, with 12 bases between them. Per the germline V gene, CDR1 is LGHNA and CDR2 is YNFKEQ. The CDR3 runs 16 residues. CDR3 sequence: CASSQVQGLDNSPLHF. In nucleotides, the CDR3 is TGTGCCAGCAGCCAAGTCCAGGGTTTGGATAATTCACCCCTCCACTTT.

This clone has only a few counts. The chain combines TRBV6-5 with TRBJ1-2; tentative D call: TRBD1 (6 bases). Germline V gives CDR1 MNHEY, CDR2 SVGAGI. Trimming took off 3 bases at V and 8 bases at J, with 10 bases between the two ends. The CDR3 is 12 amino acids. In DNA, the CDR3 is TGTGCCAGCAGTTATGGGAGGGGGGGCTACACCTTC. Translation gives CASSYGRGGYTF.

The V call is TRBV14, the J call TRBJ2-1; no firm D call. Trimming stripped 0 bases from V and 5 bases from J, with 8 bases between. Per the germline V gene, CDR1 is SGHDN and CDR2 is FVKESK. The CDR3 consists of 14 residues. In nucleotides, the CDR3 is TGTGCCAGCAGCCAAGATTACTTAAACAATGAGCAGTTCTTC. Protein product: CASSQDYLNNEQFF. The whole variable domain, filled in from reference TRBV14 and TRBJ2-1, reads EAGVTQFPSHSVIEKGQTVTLRCDPISGHDNLYWYRRVMGKEIKFLLHFVKESKQDESGMPNNRFLAERTGGTYSTLKVQPAELEDSGVYFCASSQDYLNNEQFFGPGTRLTVL.

There are a few counts of this clone. This rearrangement joins TRBV10-3 to TRBJ1-3; D unresolved. CDR3 length: 13 amino acids. Per germline, CDR1 ENHRY and CDR2 SYGVKD. Trimming pared 6 bases from V and 0 bases from J, leaving 6 bases between. In DNA form, the CDR3 reads TGTGCCATCAGAGGGAGCTCTGGAAACACCATATATTTT. Protein sequence: CAIRGSSGNTIYF.

The count of this clone is one. The J gene is TRBJ1-2, the V gene TRBV3-1 (or the pseudogene TRBV3-2), with D uncertain. V was clipped by 7 bases and J by 4 bases, with 7 bases between them. The CDR3 is 11 residues long. From germline, CDR1 is LGHDT and CDR2 YNNKEL (reference sequence). CDR3: CASMGGYGYTF. CDR3 DNA: TGTGCCAGCATGGGAGGCTATGGCTACACCTTC.

The V and J genes are TRBV20-1 and TRBJ1-3; D remains unclear. V was clipped by 3 bases and J by 0 bases, with 9 bases between them. The CDR3 extends over 14 amino acids. In germline, CDR1 is DFQATT, CDR2 SNEGSKA (reference sequence). CDR3 sequence: CSASSRSSGNTIYF. For the CDR3, the DNA is TGCAGTGCTAGTAGTCGGAGCTCTGGAAACACCATATATTTT.

The chain is built from TRBV27 and TRBJ2-1, with 9 bases aligning to TRBD1. This CDR3 spans 16 amino acids. The trim removed 4 bases at V and 4 bases at J, leaving 8 bases unmatched. CDR1 MNHEY and CDR2 SMNVEV come from the germline V gene (reference sequence). CDR3 in DNA: TGTGCCAGCAGTTCCCGTCCCGGGACAGGGTACAATGAGCAGTTCTTC. It encodes CASSSRPGTGYNEQFF.

V gene TRBV2 combines with J gene TRBJ1-1; D may be TRBD1 (6 bases). Germline V CDR1 and CDR2: SNHLY, FYNNEI. Trimming shortened V by 6 bases and J by 3 bases, and 14 bases separated the two germline ends. CDR3 length equals 14 residues. CDR3 protein: CASSGRGPYTEAFF. CDR3 in DNA: TGTGCCAGCAGCGGCAGGGGTCCGTACACTGAAGCTTTCTTT. The full variable domain, rest sourced from reference TRBV2 and TRBJ1-1, is EPEVTQTPSHQVTQMGQEVILRCVPISNHLYFYWYRQILGQKVEFLVSFYNNEISEKSEIFDDQFSVERPDGSNFTLKIRSTKLEDSAMYFCASSGRGPYTEAFFGQGTRLTVV.

The V and J genes are TRBV30 and TRBJ1-4; 8 bases are a match to TRBD1. The CDR3 is 15 residues long. In germline, CDR1 is GTSNPN, CDR2 SVGIG (reference sequence). V was clipped by 1 base and J by 7 bases; unmatched bases: 8. The CDR3 sequence is CAWSGTGGTGEKLFF. DNA of the CDR3: TGTGCCTGGAGTGGGACCGGGGGGACAGGTGAAAAACTGTTTTTT.

The sample holds a few counts of this clone. This sequence joins TRBV6-6 and TRBJ1-1, with a tentative D call TRBD1 (5 bases). Per germline, CDR1 MNHNY and CDR2 SVGAGI (reference sequence). The ends were cut back, 0 bases at V and 1 base at J, with 9 bases in the middle. The CDR3 is 15 amino acids. CDR3 sequence reads: CASSYSQGRNTEAFF. The CDR3 DNA reads TGTGCCAGCAGTTACTCGCAGGGCAGGAACACTGAAGCTTTCTTT.

This sequence joins TRBV19 and TRBJ2-1; 7 bases fit TRBD1. CDR1 is LNHDA and CDR2 is SQIVND in the germline V gene (reference sequence). J gave up 7 bases and V 5 bases, and 11 bases lay outside the gene matches. The CDR3 sequence is 15 residues long. CDR3 nucleotides: TGTGCCAGTAGTCTTCCCGGGACAGCTACTAATGAGCAGTTCTTC. This gives the protein CASSLPGTATNEQFF.

This chain joins TRBV20-1 and TRBJ1-5; tentatively, D is TRBD1 (5 bases). The CDR3 length is 15 residues. Trimming left V 3 bases short and J 1 base short, with 13 bases between. The germline CDR1 and CDR2 sequences are DFQATT and SNEGSKA (reference sequence). In DNA, the CDR3 is TGCAGTGCTAGTAGCGACAGTAGGAGCAATCAGCCCCAGCATTTT. The encoded protein is CSASSDSRSNQPQHF.

This chain connects TRBV6-2 or TRBV6-3 to TRBJ1-2, with a weak D call TRBD1 (6 bases). V was trimmed by 2 bases and J by 7 bases, leaving 8 bases between them. Germline lookup yields CDR1 MNHEY and CDR2 SVGEGT. The CDR3 is made up of 12 amino acids. CDR3 sequence: CASSYGQFGYTF. The DNA of the CDR3 is TGTGCCAGCAGTTACGGACAGTTTGGCTACACCTTC.